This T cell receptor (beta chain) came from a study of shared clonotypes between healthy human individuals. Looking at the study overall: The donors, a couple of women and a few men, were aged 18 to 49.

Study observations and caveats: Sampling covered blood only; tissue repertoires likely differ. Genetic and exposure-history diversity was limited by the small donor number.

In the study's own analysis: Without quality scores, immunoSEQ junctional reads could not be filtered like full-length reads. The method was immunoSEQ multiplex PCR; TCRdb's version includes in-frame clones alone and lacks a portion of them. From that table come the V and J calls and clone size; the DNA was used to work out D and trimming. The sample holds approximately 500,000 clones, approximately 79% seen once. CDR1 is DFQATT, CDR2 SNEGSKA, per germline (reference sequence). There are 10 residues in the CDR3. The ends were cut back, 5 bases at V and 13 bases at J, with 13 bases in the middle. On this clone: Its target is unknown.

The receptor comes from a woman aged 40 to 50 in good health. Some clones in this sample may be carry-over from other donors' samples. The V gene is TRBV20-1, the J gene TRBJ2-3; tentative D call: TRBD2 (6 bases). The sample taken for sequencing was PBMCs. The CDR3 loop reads CSAAGTVEYF. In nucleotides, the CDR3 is TGCAGTGCTGCGGGGACTGTTGAGTATTTT.